This T cell receptor beta chain was recorded in a study of blood T cell repertoires in COVID-19. The wider study: Collection of acute and convalescent COVID-19 samples took place in the United States, Italy and Spain. Nucleic acid was either cDNA or gDNA, and it came from T cells, B-cell-depleted T cells, or PBMCs.

Original data processing: Estimation of nucleated cell counts relied on the amplification of reference gene primers. Method: immunoSEQ multiplex PCR; TCRdb's copy keeps in-frame clones and lacks some. The V and J calls and clone size come from that table; D and trimming were worked out from the DNA. The sample includes 15,000 to 20,000 clones, about 86% seen only once; the top ten take less than 20%. The CDR3 consists of 14 residues. CDR1 and CDR2 (germline): MNHEY, SMNVEV (reference sequence). Trimming removed 6 bases from V and 5 bases from J; junction bases left unmatched: 5. This receptor was obtained from a man aged 70-80 years with acute or convalescent COVID-19. What was sequenced was peripheral blood. The rearrangement links TRBV27 to TRBJ2-1; 9 bases match TRBD1. The CDR3 sequence: CASSDRGSNNEQFF. The CDR3 DNA sequence: TGTGCCAGCAGCGACAGGGGGTCTAACAATGAGCAGTTCTTC.